The 11 T cell receptor beta chains reported below all come from one sample, sequenced in a study of cytomegalovirus exposure and HLA in healthy donors. The PCR used 60 Vbeta and 13 Jbeta primers. The repertoire was sequenced with immunoSEQ multiplex PCR; TCRdb's copy has only in-frame clones and lacks some. The data show about 120,000 clones, with over 8.5% seen just once and approximately 6.4% held by the top ten. Material for sequencing was PBMCs. These receptors came from a woman between 40 and 55 years old in good health and CMV-seropositive.

This clone was observed a handful of times. This chain connects TRBV6-5 to TRBJ2-3; weak D call: TRBD2 (6 bases). CDR1 MNHEY and CDR2 SVGAGI come from the germline V gene. The CDR3 sequence is 15 residues long. Trimming cost V 1 base and J 3 bases, with 11 bases left between them. Here the CDR3 DNA reads TGTGCCAGCAGTTACTGGGCAGGGAGGACAGATACGCAGTATTTT. Its protein product is CASSYWAGRTDTQYF.

This clone was detected once. This chain joins TRBV28 and TRBJ2-2; 7 nucleotides align to TRBD1. The CDR3 loop spans 15 amino acids. Germline CDR1 MDHEN, CDR2 SYDVKM. Losses at the gene ends were 7 bases for V and 6 bases for J; bases not matched to a gene: 11. This chain's CDR3 is CASNYNRGYAGELFF. DNA for the CDR3: TGTGCCAGCAATTACAACAGGGGATACGCCGGGGAGCTGTTTTTT.

The chain has TRBV27 and TRBJ1-5; D gene ambiguous. V lost 3 bases, J lost 3 bases, and 3 bases lay in between. CDR3 length: 12 amino acids. Germline assignment: CDR1 MNHEY and CDR2 SMNVEV (reference sequence). CDR3 in DNA: TGTGCCAGCAGTTTCGTCAATCAGCCCCAGCATTTT. Amino acid sequence: CASSFVNQPQHF.

The chain combines TRBV9 with TRBJ1-2, with 7 bases lining up with TRBD1. Per germline, CDR1 SGDLS and CDR2 YYNGEE. CDR3 size: 15 residues. Unmatched junction bases numbered 9, after V lost 3 bases and J lost 4 bases. CDR3 nucleotide sequence: TGTGCCAGCAGCGCCCATCAGGGACAGCTCTATGGCTACACCTTC. Translation gives CASSAHQGQLYGYTF.

This clone was detected a few times. This chain joins TRBV5-1 and TRBJ1-6; D is perhaps TRBD1 (6 bases). The CDR3 sequence is 15 residues long. Germline V gene data show CDR1 as SGHRS and CDR2 as YFSETQ. The germline V and J ends were trimmed by 0 bases and 9 bases, with 13 bases remaining between them. The CDR3 DNA is TGCGCCAGCAGCTTGGGCCATACAGGGACTTCACCCCTCCACTTT. Protein product: CASSLGHTGTSPLHF.

This clone has a handful of counts. The rearrangement links TRBV6-1 to TRBJ2-3; possible D gene TRBD2, 5 bases. V lost 6 bases to trimming and J lost 0 bases, with 13 bases between them. The CDR3 loop spans 15 amino acids. Germline CDR1 is MNHNS and CDR2 is SASEGT. CDR3 loop: CASSVGLASTDTQYF. The CDR3 coding sequence is TGTGCCAGCAGCGTCGGACTCGCAAGCACAGATACGCAGTATTTT.

This clone was seen a few times. This chain uses TRBV13 with TRBJ2-7, with a tentative D call TRBD1 (5 bases). CDR3 length: 15 residues. V lost 5 bases and J 5 bases, leaving 19 bases between the germline ends. Germline lookup yields CDR1 PRHDT and CDR2 FYEKMQ (reference sequence). The CDR3 reads CASSRMDGRAHEQYF. The CDR3 coding sequence is TGTGCCAGCAGCCGCATGGATGGCAGGGCCCACGAGCAGTACTTC. The variable domain in full, with the rest retrieved from reference TRBV13 and TRBJ2-7, is AAGVIQSPRHLIKEKRETATLKCYPIPRHDTVYWYQQGPGQDPQFLISFYEKMQSDKGSIPDRFSAQQFSDYHSELNMSSLELGDSALYFCASSRMDGRAHEQYFGPGTRLTVT.

The table lists this clone with a few counts. The chain carries TRBV7-8 and TRBJ2-1; 9 bases match TRBD2. The CDR3 runs to 16 residues. With V trimmed by 1 base and J by 7 bases, 8 bases remained unmatched. Germline V CDR1 and CDR2: SGHVS, FQNEAQ. CDR3 in amino acids: CASSLVRAGGPNEQFF. The CDR3 region has the DNA TGTGCCAGCAGCTTAGTGCGAGCGGGGGGACCAAATGAGCAGTTCTTC. Complete variable domain (other parts from reference TRBV7-8 and TRBJ2-1): GAGVSQSPRYKVAKRGQDVALRCDPISGHVSLFWYQQALGQGPEFLTYFQNEAQLDKSGLPSDRFFAERPEGSVSTLKIQRTQQEDSAVYLCASSLVRAGGPNEQFFGPGTRLTVL.

The chain recombines TRBV10-1 with TRBJ2-1, with 12 bases fitting TRBD2. In germline, CDR1 is WNHNN, CDR2 SYGVQD (reference sequence). With 3 bases clipped from V and 4 bases from J, the junction kept 1 base outside the gene matches. The CDR3 extends over 15 amino acids. CDR3 in DNA: TGCGCCAGCAGTGAAACTAGCGGGGGGTACAATGAGCAGTTCTTC. As protein: CASSETSGGYNEQFF.

Of note for this clone: The junction departs from the called germline gene at one end, perhaps through a read error. This chain links TRBV9 with TRBJ1-2; maybe TRBD1 (6 bases). The V gene's germline CDR1 is SGDLS and CDR2 YYNGEE. This CDR3 comprises 9 residues. The CDR3 sequence: CASSVEDSF. In nucleotides, the CDR3 is TGTGCCAGCAGCGTAGAGGACAGCTTC.

V is TRBV11-2 and J is TRBJ2-6; 8 bases map to TRBD1. The CDR3 is made up of 16 amino acids. The germline gives CDR1 SGHAT, CDR2 FQNNGV. The CDR3, as DNA: TGTGGGAGACCGGGACAGGATCCCTCTGGGGCCAACGTCCTGACTTTC. Its translation: CGRPGQDPSGANVLTF.